This TCR beta chain was captured in a study of shared T cell receptors in the human thymus. The CDR3 runs 15 residues. Germline V CDR1 and CDR2: MGHDK, SYGVNS. V lost 4 bases, J lost 0 bases, and 5 bases stayed unmatched. This table comes from immunoSEQ multiplex PCR, and its TCRdb copy is limited to in-frame clones, with some not included. The sample contains about 660,000 clones, roughly 88% of which appear only once. The sample was also reused in another study, on human thymus T cells. That report adds: Related research described strongly overlapping thymic repertoires in unrelated people.

Sequencing was carried out using thymocytes. The chain combines TRBV25-1 with TRBJ2-5; 7 bases align to TRBD2. This TCR was sampled from a boy in the first two years of life with a congenital heart defect. The CDR3 sequence: CASSGTSGNQETQYF. In DNA form, the CDR3 reads TGTGCCAGCAGTGGGACAAGCGGGAACCAAGAGACCCAGTACTTC.